These 25 T cell receptor beta chains were sequenced from one sample in a study of blood T cell repertoires in COVID-19. Using immunoSEQ multiplex PCR, the repertoire was profiled, and TCRdb retains in-frame clones only, with some absent. The sample contains around 65,000 clones, 86% of which appear only once. What was sequenced was peripheral blood. These receptors originate from a human donor in a cohort sampled during active COVID-19.

This sequence joins TRBV21-1 and TRBJ1-1. TRBV21-1 is reported as a pseudogene. CDR3 size: 8 residues. The CDR3 reads CARREAFF. CDR3 DNA: TGTGCCAGGAGGGAAGCTTTCTTT.

The chain employs TRBV27 and TRBJ2-1; no clear D. V gave up 3 bases and J gave up 6 bases, with 3 bases separating them. The CDR3 has 11 residues. Germline CDR1 reads MNHEY; CDR2 reads SMNVEV (reference sequence). Written as DNA, the CDR3 is TGTGCCAGCAGTTTTCTCAATGAGCAGTTCTTC. Amino acid sequence: CASSFLNEQFF.

This clone was seen once. The rearrangement joins TRBV12-3 or TRBV12-4 to TRBJ1-1; D not resolved. This CDR3 is 11 amino acids long. V lost 5 bases to trimming and J lost 6 bases, with 7 bases between them. This CDR3 is CASSGSPEAFF. In DNA form, the CDR3 reads TGTGCCAGCAGTGGCTCCCCTGAAGCTTTCTTT.

This clone was counted a single time. The chain combines TRBV27 with TRBJ2-7; D not resolved. CDR3 length: 15 residues. Trimming cost V 3 bases and J 0 bases, with 12 bases left between them. The germline V gene has CDR1 MNHEY and CDR2 SMNVEV (reference sequence). The DNA for the CDR3 is TGTGCCAGCAGTTTCCTAGGAGCCCTCTCCTACGAGCAGTACTTC. It codes for CASSFLGALSYEQYF.

The V call is TRBV6-5, the J call TRBJ1-6; TRBD1 matches at 7 bases. Germline CDR1 is MNHEY and CDR2 is SVGAGI. CDR3 length equals 15 residues. After removal of 4 bases from V and 7 bases from J, the junction contained 7 bases not matched to a gene. The CDR3 region is CASSFRTGGNSPLHF. In DNA, the CDR3 is TGTGCCAGCAGTTTCCGGACAGGAGGGAATTCACCCCTCCACTTT.

The gene calls are TRBV3-1 (or the pseudogene TRBV3-2) and TRBJ2-2; D is unclear. Per germline, CDR1 LGHDT and CDR2 YNNKEL (reference sequence). The CDR3 sequence is 12 residues long. V lost 4 bases, J lost 13 bases, and 13 bases lay in between. The CDR3: CASSLLNSGLFF. The CDR3, as DNA: TGTGCCAGCAGCCTCCTAAATAGTGGGCTGTTTTTT.

The V and J genes are TRBV5-1 and TRBJ1-1; D may be TRBD1 (6 bases). The V end was cut by 7 bases, the J end by 0 bases, with 10 bases between. The CDR3 spans 13 residues. The germline V gene has CDR1 SGHRS and CDR2 YFSETQ. CDR3 coding DNA: TGCGCCAGCGCGACAGGAGTGAACACTGAAGCTTTCTTT. The encoded protein is CASATGVNTEAFF.

This chain uses TRBV15 with TRBJ2-3; D is undetermined. The CDR3 is 12 residues long. Trimming left V 0 bases short and J 5 bases short, with 3 bases between. Germline lookup yields CDR1 LNHNV and CDR2 YYDKDF (reference sequence). Written as DNA, the CDR3 is TGTGCCACCAGCAGAGATAGAGATACGCAGTATTTT. This codes for CATSRDRDTQYF.

The chain carries TRBV7-6 and TRBJ2-2; TRBD1 matches at 11 bases. With V trimmed by 5 bases and J by 3 bases, 11 bases remained unmatched. The CDR3 extends over 18 amino acids. In germline, CDR1 is SGHVS, CDR2 FNYEAQ. The CDR3 bases are TGTGCCAGCAGCCAAACGGAGGACAGGGGGCAGTACACCGGGGAGCTGTTTTTT. Amino acids: CASSQTEDRGQYTGELFF. Full variable domain (remainder filled in from reference TRBV7-6 and TRBJ2-2): GAGVSQSPRYKVTKRGQDVALRCDPISGHVSLYWYRQALGQGPEFLTYFNYEAQQDKSGLPNDRFSAERPEGSISTLTIQRTEQRDSAMYRCASSQTEDRGQYTGELFFGEGSRLTVL.

The chain joins TRBV27 to TRBJ2-5; the match to TRBD2 covers 8 bases. This CDR3 contains 16 residues. The germline gives CDR1 MNHEY, CDR2 SMNVEV (reference sequence). V was clipped by 10 bases and J by 4 bases; unmatched bases: 17. Here the CDR3 reads CATSPRWLAGIETQYF. CDR3 bases: TGTGCCACCTCGCCCCGGTGGCTAGCGGGCATAGAGACCCAGTACTTC.

The chain has TRBV7-9 and TRBJ2-6, with D maybe TRBD1 (5 bases). This CDR3 spans 15 amino acids. Germline V gives CDR1 SEHNR, CDR2 FQNEAQ (reference sequence). Trimming stripped 5 bases from V and 2 bases from J, with 10 bases between. This chain's CDR3 is CASSLRVAGANVLTF. The DNA of the CDR3 is TGTGCCAGCAGCCTCAGGGTGGCTGGGGCCAACGTCCTGACTTTC.

The chain has TRBV20-1 and TRBJ2-5; 7 bases line up with TRBD1. The CDR3 sequence is 14 residues long. Losses at the gene ends were 3 bases for V and 6 bases for J; bases not matched to a gene: 10. CDR1 is DFQATT and CDR2 is SNEGSKA in the germline V gene (reference sequence). The CDR3 DNA reads TGCAGTGCTAGTAGACGACAGGGCGAAAAGACCCAGTACTTC. Its protein product is CSASRRQGEKTQYF.

V is TRBV5-1 and J is TRBJ1-6; a weak D match, TRBD1 (5 bases). The ends were cut back, 0 bases at V and 11 bases at J, with 9 bases in the middle. The CDR3 is made up of 13 amino acids. Germline V gene data show CDR1 as SGHRS and CDR2 as YFSETQ. The CDR3: CASSLAAGPPLHF. CDR3 DNA sequence: TGCGCCAGCAGCTTGGCCGCGGGGCCACCCCTCCACTTT.

In its sample, this clone was seen once. This chain uses TRBV6-2 or TRBV6-3 with TRBJ2-7, with 7 bases lining up with TRBD2. The germline V gene has CDR1 MNHEY and CDR2 SVGEGT. J was trimmed by 4 bases and V by 4 bases; bases with no gene match: 7. The CDR3 extends over 14 amino acids. This CDR3 reads CASSFSGANYEQYF. DNA for the CDR3: TGTGCCAGCAGTTTCAGCGGGGCCAATTACGAGCAGTACTTC.

This chain uses TRBV27 with TRBJ1-2, with 8 bases identical to TRBD1. The CDR3 length is 13 residues. J gave up 6 bases and V 6 bases, and 6 bases lay outside the gene matches. Germline V lookup: CDR1 MNHEY, CDR2 SMNVEV (reference sequence). The CDR3 DNA is TGTGCCAGCAGCCCGGACAGGGTTAATGGCTACACCTTC. This gives the protein CASSPDRVNGYTF.

The chain employs TRBV3-1 (or the pseudogene TRBV3-2) and TRBJ1-1; 7 bases map to TRBD1. Germline V gene lookup returns CDR1 LGHDT and CDR2 YNNKEL (reference sequence). CDR3 length: 15 residues. Losses at the gene ends were 5 bases for V and 0 bases for J; bases not matched to a gene: 6. The CDR3 sequence: CASSRRQGLNTEAFF. The DNA for the CDR3 is TGTGCCAGCAGCAGAAGACAGGGATTGAACACTGAAGCTTTCTTT.

V is TRBV4-2 and J is TRBJ1-2; D remains unclear. Trimming pared 2 bases from V and 1 base from J, leaving 20 bases between. This CDR3 is built from 18 residues. From germline, CDR1 is LGHNA and CDR2 YNFKEQ. The CDR3 DNA follows: TGTGCCAGCAGCCAACTCTTAAGGTTGAGGAACAATAACTATGGCTACACCTTC. It is translated as CASSQLLRLRNNNYGYTF.

The V gene is TRBV12-3 or TRBV12-4, the J gene TRBJ1-1; D gene unclear. V lost 3 bases and J lost 5, with 10 bases in between. The length of the CDR3 is 13 residues. The CDR3 here is CASSFSVLTEAFF. The DNA for the CDR3 is TGTGCCAGCAGTTTCAGTGTATTGACTGAAGCTTTCTTT.

CDR3 DNA: TGTGCCAGCAGCCACGTCCAGGGAGGAGATGGCTACACCTTC. Its protein product is CASSHVQGGDGYTF. The rearrangement uses TRBV5-6 and TRBJ1-2; perhaps TRBD1 as D (5 bases). The V end was cut by 4 bases, the J end by 6 bases, with 16 bases between. The CDR3 has 14 amino acids. The germline gives CDR1 SGHDT, CDR2 YYEEEE.

This clone was seen a few times. The gene calls are TRBV4-1 and TRBJ2-7, with D hard to call. The CDR3 runs to 14 residues. V lost 0 bases, J lost 2 bases, and 8 bases lay in between. Per germline, CDR1 MGHRA and CDR2 YSYEKL. CDR3 bases: TGCGCCAGCAGCCAAGATGAGTATACCTACGAGCAGTACTTC. Translation: CASSQDEYTYEQYF.

In its sample, this clone was seen once. The chain recombines TRBV3-1 (or the pseudogene TRBV3-2) with TRBJ2-7; 7 bases align to TRBD2. V lost 3 bases and J lost 0; bases outside the gene matches: 5. Germline V gene data show CDR1 as LGHDT and CDR2 as YNNKEL (reference sequence). The CDR3 has 15 amino acids. DNA for the CDR3: TGTGCCAGCAGCCACCCGGGACTAAGCTCCTACGAGCAGTACTTC. The encoded protein is CASSHPGLSSYEQYF.

The chain carries TRBV28 and TRBJ1-2; D uncertain. CDR1 and CDR2 (germline): MDHEN, SYDVKM. The CDR3 is 14 amino acids. The germline V and J ends were trimmed by 2 bases and 8 bases, with 15 bases remaining between them. The CDR3 DNA follows: TGTGCCAGCAGTTTAGGCCTCCCACGGGGAGGCTACACCTTC. It encodes CASSLGLPRGGYTF.

V gene TRBV5-1 combines with J gene TRBJ2-2; 8 bases map to TRBD1. V gave up 0 bases and J gave up 1 base; unmatched junction bases: 8. CDR3 length: 18 amino acids. Germline loops: CDR1 SGHRS, CDR2 YFSETQ. CDR3 region: CASSLADRGALNTGELFF. CDR3 nucleotides: TGCGCCAGCAGCTTGGCCGACAGGGGAGCGCTGAACACCGGGGAGCTGTTTTTT.

The chain has TRBV19 and TRBJ2-4, with D tentatively TRBD1 (5 bases). Looked up from germline, CDR1 is LNHDA and CDR2 is SQIVND (reference sequence). The V end lost 8 bases, the J end lost 3 bases, and 11 bases lay between the germline ends. The CDR3 contains 13 residues. The CDR3 DNA follows: TGTGCCAGTTCTGGGGCTGACAAAAACATTCAGTACTTC. Protein sequence: CASSGADKNIQYF.

V is TRBV2 and J is TRBJ2-7; TRBD1 is a possible D gene (5 bases). Germline V gene sequence: CDR1 SNHLY, CDR2 FYNNEI. The V gene lost 2 bases and the J gene lost 4 bases, with 15 bases spanning the gap. There are 15 residues in the CDR3. The CDR3 DNA reads TGTGCCAGCAGTGAACGAAGCAGGGTAGGTTACGAGCAGTACTTC. Translated: CASSERSRVGYEQYF. Together with reference TRBV2 and TRBJ2-7, the CDR3 gives the full variable domain: EPEVTQTPSHQVTQMGQEVILRCVPISNHLYFYWYRQILGQKVEFLVSFYNNEISEKSEIFDDQFSVERPDGSNFTLKIRSTKLEDSAMYFCASSERSRVGYEQYFGPGTRLTVT.